This TCR beta chain was identified in a study of blood T cell repertoires in COVID-19. Study background: Sites across the United States, Italy and Spain contributed samples from acute and convalescent COVID-19. Sample material is recorded as cDNA or gDNA derived from T cells, B-cell-depleted T cells, or PBMCs.

Profiled with immunoSEQ multiplex PCR; TCRdb holds only in-frame clones, not every one. The data show more than 200,000 clones, with around 89% seen just once and approximately 3.7% held by the top ten. Researchers sorted participants into cohorts using their self-reported clinical history. Among Cohort 3 donors, those recovered had two negative PCRs, clearance, or symptom resolution. CDR3 length equals 12 residues. Deletions cut 3 bases from V and 3 bases from J, with 6 bases between. Of note for this clone: Additional DNA sequences in this sample encode the identical CDR3.

The chain couples TRBV12-3 or TRBV12-4 to TRBJ2-7, with D tentatively TRBD2 (5 bases). The specimen was PBMCs or T cells enriched from blood (not recorded which). This receptor was taken from a woman between 25 and 40 years old who had recovered from COVID-19. Written as DNA, the CDR3 is TGTGCCAGCAGTTTCGCGGGCTACGAGCAGTACTTC. The encoded protein is CASSFAGYEQYF.